One sample yielded the 11 T cell receptor beta chains listed below, sequenced in a study of blood T cell repertoires in COVID-19. Sequenced by immunoSEQ multiplex PCR; TCRdb stores in-frame clones only, minus some. The profile shows about 170,000 clones, 80% to 90% of them singletons. Sequenced sample: peripheral blood. The receptors shown here come from a man aged 40-50 years who had recovered from COVID-19.

The chain is built from TRBV24-1 and TRBJ2-5, with 7 bases identical to TRBD1. The length of the CDR3 is 17 residues. V trimming: 4 bases; J trimming: 5 bases; junction bases outside the gene matches: 15. Germline CDR1 reads KGHDR; CDR2 reads SFDVKD. In DNA form, the CDR3 reads TGTGCCACCAGTGACCCCCCGTCAGGGGGAGTCCTTGAGACCCAGTACTTC. This codes for CATSDPPSGGVLETQYF.

The gene calls are TRBV11-3 and TRBJ2-7, with 8 bases fitting TRBD1. V shed 6 bases, J shed 1 base, and the junction held 5 bases outside the gene matches. This CDR3 has 14 amino acids. Germline V gene data show CDR1 as SGHNT and CDR2 as YENEEA. The CDR3 reads CASRLTGASYEQYF. The DNA for the CDR3 is TGTGCCAGCAGACTGACAGGGGCTTCCTACGAGCAGTACTTC.

The chain joins TRBV6-2 or TRBV6-3 to TRBJ2-3; the D gene is possibly TRBD1 (7 bases). CDR1 MNHEY and CDR2 SVGEGT come from the germline V gene. Trimming cost V 4 bases and J 5 bases, with 22 bases left between them. This CDR3 is built from 17 residues. This CDR3 reads CASSFFGGGSGGDTQYF. For the CDR3, the DNA is TGTGCCAGCAGTTTCTTCGGAGGGGGCAGTGGTGGAGATACGCAGTATTTT.

J is TRBJ2-3 and V is TRBV9; TRBD2 aligns across 10 bases. Trimming at V came to 4 bases and at J to 5 bases, leaving 10 bases not matched to a gene. Germline V CDR1 and CDR2: SGDLS, YYNGEE. CDR3 length equals 16 residues. Here the CDR3 reads CASSTSGRAGGDTQYF. The DNA for the CDR3 is TGTGCCAGCAGCACCAGCGGGAGGGCTGGTGGAGATACGCAGTATTTT.

This clone has only one observation. The chain joins TRBV24-1 to TRBJ2-7; TRBD1 matches 8 bases. The V and J ends lost 9 bases and 0 bases, in that order; junction bases with no gene match: 9. The CDR3 loop spans 15 amino acids. The germline V gene encodes CDR1 KGHDR and CDR2 SFDVKD. The CDR3 DNA sequence: TGTGCCACCTCCCCCCGGGACAGGAGCTCCTACGAGCAGTACTTC. It is translated as CATSPRDRSSYEQYF.

V and J are TRBV15 and TRBJ2-5; TRBD2 might be the D (7 bases). CDR1 LNHNV and CDR2 YYDKDF come from the germline V gene (reference sequence). Trimming removed 8 bases at V and 5 bases at J, with 15 bases between. CDR3 length: 13 amino acids. The CDR3 bases are TGTGCCACCTTGGGGCGGGGGCAGGAGACCCAGTACTTC. It specifies CATLGRGQETQYF.

This clone was recorded once. As DNA, the CDR3 is TGTGCCAGCAGCGTAGGAGCGAGCACAGATACGCAGTATTTT. Translated: CASSVGASTDTQYF. This rearrangement joins TRBV9 to TRBJ2-3; D is undetermined. This CDR3 is built from 14 residues. Germline assignment: CDR1 SGDLS and CDR2 YYNGEE. V was pared by 0 bases and J by 0 bases, with 5 bases between. The variable domain in full, completed from reference TRBV9 and TRBJ2-3, reads DSGVTQTPKHLITATGQRVTLRCSPRSGDLSVYWYQQSLDQGLQFLIQYYNGEERAKGNILERFSAQQFPDLHSELNLSSLELGDSALYFCASSVGASTDTQYFGPGTRLTVL.

The chain combines TRBV27 with TRBJ1-5; no reliable D call. CDR1 and CDR2 (germline): MNHEY, SMNVEV (reference sequence). Trimming took off 7 bases at V and 6 bases at J, with 13 bases between the two ends. The CDR3 is made up of 13 amino acids. CDR3 loop: CASTLRIGQPQHF. The CDR3 DNA reads as TGTGCCAGCACCCTGAGGATCGGTCAGCCCCAGCATTTT.

The CDR3 region has the DNA TGTGCCTGGAACACCGCGCGGGGGGGACTCACAGATACGCAGTATTTT. Residues: CAWNTARGGLTDTQYF. The rearrangement links TRBV30 to TRBJ2-3; 9 nucleotides agree with TRBD2. The CDR3 runs to 16 residues. Germline-derived CDR1 and CDR2 are GTSNPN and SVGIG (reference sequence). With 4 bases clipped from V and 2 bases from J, the junction kept 10 bases outside the gene matches.

The CDR3, as DNA: TGTGCCAGCAGTGTTGAGCGGGGCCGGTACGAGCAGTACTTC. Translating it yields CASSVERGRYEQYF. The chain has TRBV2 and TRBJ2-7, with 7 bases lining up with TRBD2. Per germline, CDR1 SNHLY and CDR2 FYNNEI. This CDR3 is 14 amino acids long. The J segment lost 4 bases and the V segment lost 4 bases, leaving 7 bases of the junction unmatched.

CDR3 bases: TGTGCCAGTAGTATTGTCCAGGGGGCGCGCAATGAGCAGTTCTTC. This gives the protein CASSIVQGARNEQFF. This sequence joins TRBV19 and TRBJ2-1; 8 nucleotides line up with TRBD1. This CDR3 spans 15 amino acids. Germline values: CDR1 LNHDA, CDR2 SQIVND (reference sequence). J was trimmed by 6 bases and V by 3 bases; bases with no gene match: 7.